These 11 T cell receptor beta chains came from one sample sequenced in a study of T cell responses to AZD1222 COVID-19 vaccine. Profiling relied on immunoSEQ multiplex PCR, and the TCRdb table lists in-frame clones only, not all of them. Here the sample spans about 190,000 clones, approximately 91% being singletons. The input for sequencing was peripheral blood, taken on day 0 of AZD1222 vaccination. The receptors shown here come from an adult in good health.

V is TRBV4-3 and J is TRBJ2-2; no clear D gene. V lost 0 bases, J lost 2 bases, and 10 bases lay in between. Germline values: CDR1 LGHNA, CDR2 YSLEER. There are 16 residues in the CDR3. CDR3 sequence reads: CASSQESTQNTGELFF. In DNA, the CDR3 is TGCGCCAGCAGCCAAGAGTCTACGCAAAACACCGGGGAGCTGTTTTTT.

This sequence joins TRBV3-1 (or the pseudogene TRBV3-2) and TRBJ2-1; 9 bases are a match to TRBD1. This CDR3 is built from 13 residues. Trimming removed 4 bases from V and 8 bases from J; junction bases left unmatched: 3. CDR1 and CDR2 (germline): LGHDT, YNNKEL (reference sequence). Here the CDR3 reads CASSLDRGDEQFF. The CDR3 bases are TGTGCCAGCAGCCTTGACAGGGGGGATGAGCAGTTCTTC.

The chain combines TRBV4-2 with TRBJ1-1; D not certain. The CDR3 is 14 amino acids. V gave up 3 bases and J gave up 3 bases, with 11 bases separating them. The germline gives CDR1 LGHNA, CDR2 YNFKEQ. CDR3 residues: CASSHAGSYTEAFF. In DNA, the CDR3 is TGTGCCAGCAGCCATGCCGGGTCCTACACTGAAGCTTTCTTT.

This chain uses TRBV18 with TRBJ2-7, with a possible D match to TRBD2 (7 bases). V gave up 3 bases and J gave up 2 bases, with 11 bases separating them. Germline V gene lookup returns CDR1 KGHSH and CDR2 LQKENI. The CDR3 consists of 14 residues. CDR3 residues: CASSPRGPTYEQYF. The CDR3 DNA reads TGTGCCAGCTCACCGCGGGGGCCAACCTACGAGCAGTACTTC.

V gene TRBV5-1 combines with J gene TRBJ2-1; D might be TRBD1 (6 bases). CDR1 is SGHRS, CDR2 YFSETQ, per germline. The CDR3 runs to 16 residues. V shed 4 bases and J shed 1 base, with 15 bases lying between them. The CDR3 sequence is CASSQSQGGSYNEQFF. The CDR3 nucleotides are TGCGCCAGCAGCCAATCACAGGGTGGGTCCTACAATGAGCAGTTCTTC.

The chain's CDR3 is CASQGQGGTEAFF. Here the CDR3 DNA reads TGTGCCAGCCAGGGACAAGGCGGTACTGAAGCTTTCTTT. The chain uses TRBV27 and TRBJ1-1; a possible D gene is TRBD1 (6 bases). V was cut by 8 bases and J by 5 bases, with 15 bases left in between. Germline lookup yields CDR1 MNHEY and CDR2 SMNVEV (reference sequence). The CDR3 runs 13 residues.

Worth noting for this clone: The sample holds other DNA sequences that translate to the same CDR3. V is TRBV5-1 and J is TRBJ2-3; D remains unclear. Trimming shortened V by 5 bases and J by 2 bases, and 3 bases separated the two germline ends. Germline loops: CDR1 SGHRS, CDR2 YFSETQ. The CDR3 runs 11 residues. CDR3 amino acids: CASSVTDTQYF. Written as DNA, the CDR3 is TGCGCCAGCAGTGTCACAGATACGCAGTATTTT.

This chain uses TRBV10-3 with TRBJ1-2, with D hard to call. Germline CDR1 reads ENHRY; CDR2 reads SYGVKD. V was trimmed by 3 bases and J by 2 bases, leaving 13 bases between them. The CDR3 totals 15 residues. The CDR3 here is CAISDGSVVNYGYTF. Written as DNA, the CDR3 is TGTGCCATCAGTGATGGATCCGTGGTAAACTATGGCTACACCTTC.

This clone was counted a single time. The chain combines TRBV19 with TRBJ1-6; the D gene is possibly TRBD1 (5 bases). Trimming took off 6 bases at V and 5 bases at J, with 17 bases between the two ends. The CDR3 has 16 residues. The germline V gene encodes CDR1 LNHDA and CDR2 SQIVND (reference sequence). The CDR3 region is CASSPPRQGHNSPLHF. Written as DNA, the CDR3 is TGTGCCAGTAGCCCACCACGGCAGGGCCATAATTCACCCCTCCACTTT.

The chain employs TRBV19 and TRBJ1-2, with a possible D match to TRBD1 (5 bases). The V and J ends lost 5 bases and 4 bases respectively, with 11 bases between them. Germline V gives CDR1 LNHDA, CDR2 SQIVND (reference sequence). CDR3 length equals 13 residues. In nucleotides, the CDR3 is TGTGCCAGTAGTCCCCGGGACTCCTATGGCTACACCTTC. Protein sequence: CASSPRDSYGYTF.

The CDR3 DNA is TGTGCCAGCAGTATTAGCGAGTCCTCCTACAATGAGCAGTTCTTC. Amino acid sequence: CASSISESSYNEQFF. The V and J genes are TRBV2 and TRBJ2-1, with D perhaps TRBD2 (5 bases). CDR1 is SNHLY, CDR2 FYNNEI, per germline. The CDR3 consists of 15 residues. V was clipped by 5 bases and J by 0 bases, with 11 bases between them.